The text below deals with one T cell receptor beta chain. Primed by a sample-barcoded 5' primer and a J-beta primer mix, a second PCR proceeded for roughly 6 to 12 cycles. TCRdb itself ran the 5' RACE reads through MiXCR, one entry per CDR3 protein. The sample yields 800,000 or so distinct CDR3 sequences, more than 20% seen once. CDR1 is SNHLY, CDR2 FYNNEI, per germline. Trimming removed 7 bases from V and 5 bases from J; junction bases left unmatched: 15. This CDR3 has 18 amino acids. The entry originates in a study of blood T cells in healthy people across ages. The sample was also linked to a second study, of T cells of mothers and their children.

V is TRBV2 and J is TRBJ2-5; TRBD2 matches at 14 bases. Sequencing was done on a sample of blood. The TCR sequence derives from a boy aged 10-17 years in good health. CDR3: CASTRGSKTSGGVETQYF. CDR3 in DNA: TGTGCCAGCACTCGCGGGTCAAAGACTAGCGGGGGGGTGGAGACCCAGTACTTC. The full variable domain, its missing parts supplied by reference TRBV2 and TRBJ2-5, is EPEVTQTPSHQVTQMGQEVILRCVPISNHLYFYWYRQILGQKVEFLVSFYNNEISEKSEIFDDQFSVERPDGSNFTLKIRSTKLEDSAMYFCASTRGSKTSGGVETQYFGPGTRLLVL.